These T cell receptor beta chains were read from a single sample in a study of post-analysis software for immune sequencing data. TCRdb passed the PCR reads through MiXCR, listing each CDR3 protein once. The data hold under 900,000 distinct CDR3 sequences, with roughly half observed a single time. The material sequenced was blood. The receptors derive from a girl aged 10 to 17 with multiple sclerosis. CDR3s leave out the opening cysteine and the closing phenylalanine or tryptophan. The order of the fields is J gene, V gene, CDR3 protein.

j_gene: TRBJ2-1
v_gene: TRBV10-3
CDR3aa: AITQGLAGGSYNEQF

j_gene: TRBJ2-5
v_gene: TRBV5-1
CDR3aa: ASSLGLEETQY

j_gene: TRBJ2-3
v_gene: TRBV12-3/TRBV12-4
CDR3aa: AGKRGGTDTQY

j_gene: TRBJ2-5
v_gene: TRBV29-1
CDR3aa: SVSSGEQY

j_gene: TRBJ2-3
v_gene: TRBV7-9
CDR3aa: ASSLGRNTQY

j_gene: TRBJ1-5
v_gene: TRBV12-3/TRBV12-4
CDR3aa: ASTHRGMGQPQH

j_gene: TRBJ2-7
v_gene: TRBV29-1
CDR3aa: SIEKGNEITYEQY

j_gene: TRBJ2-7
v_gene: TRBV20-1
CDR3aa: SARPVTRGYEQY

j_gene: TRBJ1-1
v_gene: TRBV7-6
CDR3aa: ASSLAETANTEAF

j_gene: TRBJ2-1
v_gene: TRBV11-2
CDR3aa: ASSLDLAGMYNEQF

j_gene: TRBJ2-7
v_gene: TRBV12-5
CDR3aa: ASGPRVVSHYEQY

j_gene: TRBJ2-1
v_gene: TRBV12-3/TRBV12-4
CDR3aa: ASSLAGGPRNEQF

j_gene: TRBJ1-4
v_gene: TRBV28
CDR3aa: ASSLWPGSATNEKLF

j_gene: TRBJ2-7
v_gene: TRBV12-3/TRBV12-4
CDR3aa: ASSGPRQETQY

j_gene: TRBJ1-5
v_gene: TRBV7-9
CDR3aa: ASSLGGGKGSNQPQH

j_gene: .
v_gene: TRBV7-2
CDR3aa: ASSLATLFGEETQY

j_gene: TRBJ2-3
v_gene: TRBV27
CDR3aa: ASMGLAGATDTQY

j_gene: TRBJ1-1
v_gene: TRBV10-1
CDR3aa: ASSPGGRTEAF

j_gene: .
v_gene: TRBV12-3/TRBV12-4
CDR3aa: ASSLRTGGGETQY

j_gene: TRBJ1-2
v_gene: TRBV14
CDR3aa: ASSQARIRDYGYT

j_gene: TRBJ1-1
v_gene: TRBV29-1
CDR3aa: SVEGDEGSEAF

j_gene: TRBJ2-7
v_gene: TRBV14
CDR3aa: ASSHIFWDPLCYEQY

j_gene: TRBJ2-3
v_gene: TRBV20-1
CDR3aa: SAGTGSTDTQY

j_gene: TRBJ2-7
v_gene: TRBV3-1
CDR3aa: ASSQDWEQY

j_gene: TRBJ2-1
v_gene: TRBV12-5
CDR3aa: ASASGLAGANEQF

j_gene: TRBJ2-1
v_gene: TRBV7-9
CDR3aa: ASSLTITGSTGYNEQF

j_gene: TRBJ2-5
v_gene: TRBV12-3/TRBV12-4
CDR3aa: ASRWAGGGETQY

j_gene: TRBJ1-2
v_gene: TRBV6-6
CDR3aa: ASSHWMTETAYGYT

j_gene: TRBJ2-2
v_gene: TRBV29-1
CDR3aa: SVTPAVNTGELF

j_gene: TRBJ2-4
v_gene: TRBV5-1
CDR3aa: ASSLEEGKNIQY